A selection of T cell receptor beta chains follows, all from one sample in a study of OX40 agonist ivuxolimab in advanced cancers. Clones were read by immunoSEQ multiplex PCR, and TCRdb kept only the in-frame ones, dropping some. The sample holds more than 60,000 clones, 80% to 90% seen once. The starting material was CD4+ or CD8+ T cells sorted from blood, obtained in a trial of the OX40 agonist ivuxolimab. The source is an adult with an advanced solid tumor such as melanoma, head and neck, liver or kidney cancer. CDR3s include the opening cysteine and the closing phenylalanine or tryptophan. D genes are given only for firm matches. Clone size is stated in some rows and not others, as once, few, many or a class when expanded.

abundance,d_gene,v_gene,j_gene,CDR3nt,CDR3aa
NA,NA,TRBV7-2,TRBJ1-6,TGTGCCAGCAGCTTTAATAATTCACCCCTCCACTTT,CASSFNNSPLHF
NA,NA,TRBV5-1,TRBJ2-1,TGCGCCAGCAGCCCCAGGGTGGGGAGCTCCTACAATGAGCAGTTCTTC,CASSPRVGSSYNEQFF
NA,TRBD2,TRBV4-1,TRBJ2-1,TGCGCCAGCAGCCAAGATCCTACTAGCGGGAAACCCCGGGACAATGAGCAGTTCTTC,CASSQDPTSGKPRDNEQFF
NA,NA,TRBV7-2,TRBJ2-5,TGTGCCAGCAGTCGTAAGACGGATACTGAGGAGACCCAGTACTTC,CASSRKTDTEETQYF
NA,TRBD2,TRBV7-2,TRBJ2-5,TGTGCCAGCAGCTTAGCTAGCGGGCGTGGAGAGACCCAGTACTTC,CASSLASGRGETQYF
NA,TRBD1,TRBV7-9,TRBJ1-4,TGTGCCAGCAGCCCAGGGACAGGGGGCGGAGAAAAACTGTTTTTT,CASSPGTGGGEKLFF
NA,NA,TRBV30,TRBJ1-1,TGTGCCTGGTCTGACAAACCGGCGACCACTGAAGCTTTCTTT,CAWSDKPATTEAFF
NA,TRBD2,TRBV7-2,TRBJ2-3,TGTGCCAGCAGCCTGAAGCGGGGGGGCCGAACAGATACGCAGTATTTT,CASSLKRGGRTDTQYF
NA,NA,TRBV18,TRBJ1-1,TGTGCCAGCTCACCACCAGTTGCGGCCACTGAAGCTTTCTTT,CASSPPVAATEAFF
NA,NA,TRBV4-2,TRBJ1-2,TGTGCCAGCAGCCAAGATCTCGGCGCTTATGGCTACACCTTC,CASSQDLGAYGYTF
NA,NA,TRBV5-4,TRBJ1-4,TGTGCCAGCAGCCGCCAGAGCAATGAAAAACTGTTTTTT,CASSRQSNEKLFF
once,NA,TRBV29-1,TRBJ2-5,TGCAGCGTTTACAGTGCGGCTAAGGGGTTGGAGACCCAGTACTTC,CSVYSAAKGLETQYF
NA,TRBD2,TRBV7-6,TRBJ2-2,TGTGCCAGCAGCTTAGGGGCGGGGGGAGGAACGAACACCGGGGAGCTGTTTTTT,CASSLGAGGGTNTGELFF
once,NA,TRBV18,TRBJ2-1,TGTGCCAGCTCAACACAGGGGAGGGTCGATGAGCAGTTCTTC,CASSTQGRVDEQFF
NA,NA,TRBV28,TRBJ2-7,TGTGCCAGCAGTTTGTGGGGAGAGCAGTACTTC,CASSLWGEQYF
NA,NA,TRBV6-6,TRBJ1-5,TGTGCCAGCAGTTCGGACTTGCTTCAGCCCCAGCATTTT,CASSSDLLQPQHF
NA,TRBD1,TRBV27,TRBJ1-1,TGTGCCGGACCTGGACAGGGGTTCGTAGGGACTGAAGCTTTCTTT,CAGPGQGFVGTEAFF